The entry below describes one T cell receptor (beta chain). The antigen it recognizes is unknown. Base qualities were left out, and no much larger clone turns up one base away. The data were taken from a study of long-term antiretroviral therapy in people with HIV (dated by TCRdb to 2022 to 2024). Turning to the overall study: The earliest samples were collected about a decade before the 2015 WHO recommendation for immediate ART, when ART was typically delayed until CD4 counts fell. A retrospective serial study tested whether changes in peripheral blood TRB repertoire composition and diversity were associated with ART initiation and durable HIV suppression. A total of about 190 cryopreserved PBMC samples were contributed to the cohort by 30 adults with confirmed HIV infection, with samples collected serially over a mean of approximately six years (range 1-12). Among the 25 to 35 participants with HIV, eleven to twelve were female. No cross-contamination during QIAcube processing was seen in test extractions of a monoclonal T-cell line run alongside 25 to 35 polyclonal samples. What the work shows at the level of the full study, not this receptor alone: Expanded TRB clones identified before ART initiation dominated the repertoire at all time points, although this dominance fluctuated and declined in many PLHIV after ART. Since PBMC availability was limited, sequencing covered only the TCR beta chain, with no alpha chain pairing. No data were available on ART adherence, viral resistance or therapy changes, limiting inferences about post-ART repertoire changes. Because cell numbers in pre-ART samples were limited, unsorted PBMC were profiled instead of sorted CD4+ and CD8+ T cells. Samples dated from the mid-2000s to the late 2010s, and the ART regimens used may be less effective than current ones. Compared with controls, HIV repertoires had narrower CDR3 length ranges, and the network structure pointed to an antigen-experienced repertoire that shifted only slightly toward naive after ART. A significant increase in TRB diversity was found to be associated with ART initiation, although TRB diversity was observed to remain significantly below that of transplant donor controls even after long-term ART.

Inclusion was restricted to participants for whom at least one PBMC sample before ART initiation and at least two post-ART samples were available. All participants with HIV were treated in the United States of America. Before DNA extraction, cryopreserved samples containing about 0.9-11 million PBMC were thawed and washed. At the time of the earliest PBMC sample, participants with HIV were aged between roughly 20 and 55 years. Per participant, PBMC samples came from 1-4 timepoints prior to ART initiation and 2-8 timepoints following ART initiation, for a median of 7 samples. For every participant, serial HIV viral load, CD4+ T-cell count, ART history and demographic data were obtained. Genomic DNA was extracted from unsorted PBMC with a Qiagen kit on a QIAcube, processed in batches of 12 samples. The germline V gene gives CDR1 as SGHRS and CDR2 as YFSETQ. Including the terminal cysteine and phenylalanine, the CDR3 comprises 15 residues. The DNA shown is the 45-base CDR3, in frame from base 1. V is trimmed back by 0 bases and J by 2 bases, and the junction contains 3 bases that no gene match accounts for.

The immunoSEQ hsTCRB v3.0 assay was used at survey level resolution to sequence the TRB variable region. The targeted TRB sequencing depth was roughly 40,000-55,000 T-cell genomes per sample. Pooled TRB libraries were sequenced on an Illumina MiSeq with a v3 150-cycle kit. The authors' analysis ran thus. Repertoire analysis was run in R within a reproducible Nextflow workflow that covered QC, data transformation and analysis. LymphoSeq2, an R package for exploring AIRR-Seq data, was used to implement custom analyses. After excluding a few samples that yielded fewer than 5000 total TRB sequences, 150 to 200 HIV repertoires remained for analysis. Among the approximately 190 retained HIV repertoires, under 65 were collected before ART initiation and 129 after ART initiation. Repertoires were downsampled to 5000 TRB nucleotide sequences, with summary statistics averaged over 100 downsampling iterations. Only TRB sequences with CDR3 regions of at least seven amino acids were retained for analysis. Two measures captured diversity: a Shannon entropy-derived clonality score and the Gini coefficient. In the repertoire networks, any two of the top 5000 CDR3 amino acid sequences were linked whenever the two sequences differed by an edit distance of one. Antigen specificity groups and MHC restriction were predicted for TRB CDR3 amino acid sequences with GLIPH2. Known CMV, EBV, HIV or tissue antigen associations were flagged by matching CDR3 amino acid sequences against VDJdb and McPAS-TCR. Pre-ART, post-ART and control groups were compared with Wilcoxon signed-rank tests and Holm-Bonferroni correction. The clones in this table, taken by TCRdb from immuneACCESS, are in-frame only. Not every clone is retained; where verified, under half of the shortfall comes from an unresolved V gene, and the cause of the rest is unknown. The V and J calls and clone size were taken over from that table, and D and trimming were inferred from the DNA. The sample records 35,000 to 45,000 clones, 65% to 90% of which are singletons. The ten biggest clones cover roughly 3.9% of the sample.

This clonotype was obtained from a woman under 30 with HIV. The specimen comprised unsorted PBMCs, sampled just before starting antiretroviral therapy. The chain uses TRBV5-1 and TRBJ2-5; TRBD2 aligns with 8 central bases. The DNA reads TGCGCCAGCAGCTTGGGCGGGAGGATACAAGAGACCCAGTACTTC. It translates to CASSLGGRIQETQYF.